This entry lists 30 T cell receptor beta chains sequenced from one sample in a study of blood T cells in healthy people across ages. For the second PCR, which ran for roughly 6 to 11 cycles, a sample-barcoded 5' primer and a J-beta primer mix were used. MiXCR, applied by TCRdb to the 5' RACE reads, yields one record per CDR3 protein. The top ten hold over 3.5% of the sample, which has approximately 1.5 million distinct CDR3 sequences, approximately 43% seen once. Sequencing used blood. All receptors come from a young woman in good health.

The chain uses TRBV5-5 and TRBJ1-2, with 7 bases that match TRBD1. The V gene end was trimmed by 3 bases and the J gene end by 8 bases; junction bases not matched to a gene: 10. Germline values: CDR1 SGHKS, CDR2 YYEKEE (reference sequence). This CDR3 comprises 14 residues. CDR3 in DNA: TGTGCCAGCAGCTCTGACAGGGATAGTGGGGGCTACACCTTC. Protein sequence: CASSSDRDSGGYTF. Full variable domain (rest looked up from reference TRBV5-5 and TRBJ1-2): DAGVTQSPTHLIKTRGQQVTLRCSPISGHKSVSWYQQVLGQGPQFIFQYYEKEERGRGNFPDRFSARQFPNYSSELNVNALLLGDSALYLCASSSDRDSGGYTFGSGTRLTVV.

This clonotype was observed a handful of times. The chain uses TRBV6-6 and TRBJ2-1; D may be TRBD2 (6 bases). Germline loops: CDR1 MNHNY, CDR2 SVGAGI (reference sequence). The V end was cut by 5 bases, the J end by 6 bases, with 11 bases between. The CDR3 has 13 residues. This CDR3 reads CASSHTSPNEQFF. CDR3 DNA sequence: TGTGCCAGCAGTCATACTAGCCCCAATGAGCAGTTCTTC.

The chain carries TRBV18 and TRBJ2-1; 7 positions match TRBD2. V shed 8 bases, J shed 2 bases, and the junction held 12 bases outside the gene matches. The CDR3 sequence is 16 residues long. In germline, CDR1 is KGHSH, CDR2 LQKENI. CDR3 in amino acids: CASRPLARRPYNEQFF. CDR3 sequence (DNA): TGTGCCAGCCGCCCACTAGCGCGAAGACCCTACAATGAGCAGTTCTTC.

This clonotype was found a few times. The chain couples TRBV27 to TRBJ2-7; TRBD2 matches at 9 bases. The CDR3 has 15 amino acids. V gave up 3 bases and J gave up 1 base; unmatched junction bases: 4. Germline V gene sequence: CDR1 MNHEY, CDR2 SMNVEV (reference sequence). Here the CDR3 DNA reads TGTGCCAGCAGTTTCGGGGCGGGGGGGTCCTACGAGCAGTACTTC. This encodes CASSFGAGGSYEQYF.

V and J are TRBV20-1 and TRBJ2-1; D gene ambiguous. Germline loops: CDR1 DFQATT, CDR2 SNEGSKA (reference sequence). The CDR3 runs 14 residues. Trimming took off 2 bases at V and 10 bases at J, with 18 bases between the two ends. Here the CDR3 DNA reads TGCAGTGCTAGAATCGGATGGCAGGTCGGGGAGCAGTTCTTC. This sequence encodes CSARIGWQVGEQFF.

The rearrangement links TRBV10-3 to TRBJ2-7; D might be TRBD2 (6 bases). The CDR3 has 14 amino acids. Trimming shortened V by 5 bases and J by 3 bases, and 14 bases separated the two germline ends. The V gene's germline CDR1 is ENHRY and CDR2 SYGVKD. CDR3 bases: TGTGCCATCAGTTATACACCGGGGGACTACGAGCAGTACTTC. It encodes CAISYTPGDYEQYF.

This clonotype has just a few counts. The chain carries TRBV12-3 or TRBV12-4 and TRBJ1-6; D is undetermined. The CDR3 loop spans 16 amino acids. Between the trimmed V and J ends, which lost 1 base and 7 bases, there was a span of 14 bases. The CDR3 DNA reads as TGTGCCAGCAGTTTAGGATTGCAGCCTGGGAATTCACCCCTCCACTTT. This codes for CASSLGLQPGNSPLHF.

This clonotype showed up just once. The chain recombines TRBV5-6 with TRBJ2-1; the D gene is possibly TRBD1 (6 bases). Trimming took 4 bases from V and 1 from J, leaving 15 bases between them. The CDR3 totals 16 residues. Germline assignment: CDR1 SGHDT and CDR2 YYEEEE. In DNA, the CDR3 is TGTGCCAGCAGCACCAACAGCAGGGGATCCTACAATGAGCAGTTCTTC. Translating it yields CASSTNSRGSYNEQFF.

The gene calls are TRBV7-2 and TRBJ1-2; D uncertain. Germline CDR1 SGHTA, CDR2 FQGNSA. The CDR3 contains 14 residues. V lost 0 bases and J lost 2, with 7 bases in between. Written as DNA, the CDR3 is TGTGCCAGCAGCTTAGCGCTCAGGAACTATGGCTACACCTTC. Protein sequence: CASSLALRNYGYTF.

The chain combines TRBV12-5 with TRBJ1-2; 9 bases agree with TRBD1. The germline gives CDR1 LGHNT, CDR2 FRNRAP. The length of the CDR3 is 14 residues. Unmatched junction bases numbered 8, after V lost 4 bases and J lost 8 bases. CDR3 in DNA: TGTGCTAGTGGTTCCACGGACAGGGGCCCAGGCTACACCTTC. It translates to CASGSTDRGPGYTF.

The rearrangement joins TRBV27 to TRBJ1-2; D is possibly TRBD1 (6 bases). V dropped 5 bases and J dropped 2 bases, with 12 bases sitting between them. The CDR3 extends over 14 amino acids. The germline CDR1 and CDR2 sequences are MNHEY and SMNVEV (reference sequence). CDR3 nucleotide sequence: TGTGCCAGCAGTGTCACAGGGAGAAACTATGGCTACACCTTC. Its translation: CASSVTGRNYGYTF.

This chain uses TRBV6-1 with TRBJ2-2, with a weak D call TRBD2 (7 bases). The ends were cut back, 7 bases at V and 4 bases at J, with 13 bases in the middle. Germline loops: CDR1 MNHNS, CDR2 SASEGT. This CDR3 has 14 residues. The CDR3 sequence: CASNHGGPTGELFF. CDR3 in DNA: TGTGCCAGCAATCACGGGGGGCCCACCGGGGAGCTGTTTTTT.

This clonotype was seen ten or more times. V usage is TRBV6-1 and J usage is TRBJ2-1; D unclear. V shed 2 bases and J shed 6 bases, with 8 bases lying between them. Germline loops: CDR1 MNHNS, CDR2 SASEGT. This CDR3 contains 13 residues. The CDR3 DNA reads as TGTGCCAGCAGTGAATCGATCAGCAATGAGCAGTTCTTC. Translated: CASSESISNEQFF.

The count of this clonotype is one. This chain joins TRBV29-1 and TRBJ2-7; 7 bases are shared with TRBD2. V shed 7 bases, J shed 7 bases, and the junction held 22 bases outside the gene matches. Germline V gene sequence: CDR1 SQVTM, CDR2 ANQGSEA. The CDR3 spans 16 residues. The CDR3 DNA is TGCAGCGCTGTGGGGGTGGTAGGGAGGGCTGCGAATGAGCAGTACTTC. It is translated as CSAVGVVGRAANEQYF.

The DNA of the CDR3 is TGTGCCAGCAGCCAAGCAGGGAATGGAGGGCCCCAGCATTTT. Amino acid sequence: CASSQAGNGGPQHF. This chain uses TRBV4-2 with TRBJ1-5; D is perhaps TRBD1 (5 bases). Trimming removed 1 base from V and 9 bases from J, with 13 bases in between. This CDR3 is 14 amino acids long. CDR1 and CDR2 (germline): LGHNA, YNFKEQ.

The chain employs TRBV7-9 and TRBJ1-2, with D hard to call. Looked up from germline, CDR1 is SEHNR and CDR2 is FQNEAQ (reference sequence). Trimming stripped 4 bases from V and 5 bases from J, with 11 bases between. The CDR3 has 13 amino acids. The CDR3 protein is CASSWTTGYGYTF. CDR3 coding DNA: TGTGCCAGCAGCTGGACGACGGGGTATGGCTACACCTTC.

The gene calls are TRBV11-2 and TRBJ2-3, with D perhaps TRBD2 (6 bases). Germline V gene lookup returns CDR1 SGHAT and CDR2 FQNNGV. V was clipped by 5 bases and J by 1 base, with 16 bases between them. This CDR3 is 16 amino acids long. CDR3 sequence reads: CASSLRLGEGTDTQYF. DNA for the CDR3: TGTGCCAGCAGCCTCCGACTAGGGGAGGGCACAGATACGCAGTATTTT.

J is TRBJ2-5 and V is TRBV20-1; perhaps TRBD2 as D (7 bases). Germline V gene data show CDR1 as DFQATT and CDR2 as SNEGSKA (reference sequence). This CDR3 has 16 amino acids. The V gene lost 6 bases and the J gene lost 3 bases, with 23 bases spanning the gap. The CDR3 DNA reads TGCAGTGCCAGAACGAATGGGGGGGCCCTTGAAGAGACCCAGTACTTC. It is translated as CSARTNGGALEETQYF.

This clonotype turned up a few times. This chain uses TRBV20-1 with TRBJ2-1, with 8 bases matching TRBD2. Per germline, CDR1 DFQATT and CDR2 SNEGSKA (reference sequence). The J segment lost 6 bases and the V segment lost 0 bases, leaving 7 bases of the junction unmatched. The CDR3 has 15 residues. CDR3 in amino acids: CSARDRIAGSNEQFF. The CDR3 DNA reads TGCAGTGCTAGAGACAGAATAGCGGGGTCCAATGAGCAGTTCTTC.

This rearrangement joins TRBV6-2 or TRBV6-3 to TRBJ2-1, with D possibly being TRBD2 (5 bases). Germline V gene lookup returns CDR1 MNHEY and CDR2 SVGEGT. This CDR3 spans 14 amino acids. V lost 7 bases and J 4 bases, leaving 14 bases between the germline ends. For the CDR3, the DNA is TGTGCCAGCAAACTTGGAGGTGCGTACAATGAGCAGTTCTTC. Protein product: CASKLGGAYNEQFF.

CDR3 in DNA: TGCAGTGGGGGTTACCGTAGCGGTAGCACAGATACGCAGTATTTT. This codes for CSGGYRSGSTDTQYF. The chain carries TRBV20-1 and TRBJ2-3; weak D call: TRBD2 (6 bases). Trimming took 7 bases from V and 0 from J, leaving 17 bases between them. Germline CDR1 and CDR2: DFQATT and SNEGSKA (reference sequence). The CDR3 extends over 15 amino acids.

The chain carries TRBV27 and TRBJ2-7, with TRBD2 identical over 10 bases. Per germline, CDR1 MNHEY and CDR2 SMNVEV (reference sequence). The CDR3 is made up of 19 amino acids. V lost 2 bases and J lost 6; bases outside the gene matches: 19. The CDR3 here is CASSLRGLAGAQGGIEQYF. For the CDR3, the DNA is TGTGCCAGCAGTTTAAGGGGGCTAGCGGGAGCCCAAGGGGGTATCGAGCAGTACTTC.

The rearrangement joins TRBV6-2 or TRBV6-3 to TRBJ2-1; TRBD2 agrees at 8 bases. Germline V gene sequence: CDR1 MNHEY, CDR2 SVGEGT. The CDR3 loop spans 12 amino acids. V shed 0 bases, J shed 15 bases, and the junction held 4 bases outside the gene matches. CDR3 nucleotide sequence: TGTGCCAGCAGTTACTCAGGGACTAGTTTGTTCTTC. Protein sequence: CASSYSGTSLFF.

This clonotype has more than one count but fewer than ten. The chain uses TRBV6-1 and TRBJ2-7, with D maybe TRBD2 (5 bases). V was pared by 2 bases and J by 1 base, with 9 bases between. Germline V CDR1 and CDR2: MNHNS, SASEGT. This CDR3 spans 14 amino acids. The CDR3 loop is CASSEIGDSYEQYF. As DNA, the CDR3 is TGTGCCAGCAGTGAAATCGGGGATTCCTACGAGCAGTACTTC.

This chain links TRBV6-2 or TRBV6-3 with TRBJ2-1, with 9 positions matching TRBD2. This CDR3 has 14 amino acids. Per germline, CDR1 MNHEY and CDR2 SVGEGT. Losses at the gene ends were 6 bases for V and 5 bases for J; bases not matched to a gene: 5. CDR3 residues: CASSRLAVNNEQFF. In DNA form, the CDR3 reads TGTGCCAGCAGCAGACTAGCGGTGAACAATGAGCAGTTCTTC.

The rearrangement joins TRBV4-3 to TRBJ1-2, with D perhaps matching TRBD1 (5 bases). CDR3 length: 15 residues. V was cut by 4 bases and J by 0 bases, with 12 bases left in between. Germline values: CDR1 LGHNA, CDR2 YSLEER. CDR3 nucleotides: TGCGCCAGCAGCCGGGGGTCAGGTCCTAACTATGGCTACACCTTC. As protein: CASSRGSGPNYGYTF.

The V gene is TRBV12-3 or TRBV12-4, the J gene TRBJ1-1; perhaps TRBD1 as D (5 bases). V lost 3 bases and J lost 1, with 12 bases in between. CDR3 length: 15 residues. CDR3 nucleotides: TGTGCCAGCAGTTTTGGCAGGGTCGGGAACACTGAAGCTTTCTTT. Its translation is CASSFGRVGNTEAFF.

CDR3 DNA sequence: TGTGCCAGCAGCTCCTTACAGGGGGCGCGCACCGGGGAGCTGTTTTTT. Its translation is CASSSLQGARTGELFF. This rearrangement joins TRBV11-2 to TRBJ2-2, with TRBD1 matching 9 bases. The CDR3 consists of 16 residues. In germline, CDR1 is SGHAT, CDR2 FQNNGV. V lost 4 bases to trimming and J lost 4 bases; unmatched junction nucleotides: 7.

Concerning this clonotype itself: One junction end disagrees with the germline gene, perhaps due to a read error. This chain uses TRBV2 with TRBJ2-3; D may be TRBD1 (6 bases). Germline assignment: CDR1 SNHLY and CDR2 FYNNEI. The CDR3 contains 14 residues. CDR3 region: CVSSRDTSTDTQYF. As DNA, the CDR3 is TGTGTCAGCAGCAGGGACACCAGCACAGATACGCAGTATTTT.

This clonotype has a single count. J is TRBJ1-6 and V is TRBV12-3 or TRBV12-4; 9 bases match TRBD1. The CDR3 consists of 14 residues. Trimming took 7 bases from V and 10 from J; bases not matched to a gene: 8. The CDR3 region is CASTDTGGRSPLHF. The CDR3 bases are TGTGCCAGCACCGATACAGGGGGCCGCTCACCCCTCCACTTT.